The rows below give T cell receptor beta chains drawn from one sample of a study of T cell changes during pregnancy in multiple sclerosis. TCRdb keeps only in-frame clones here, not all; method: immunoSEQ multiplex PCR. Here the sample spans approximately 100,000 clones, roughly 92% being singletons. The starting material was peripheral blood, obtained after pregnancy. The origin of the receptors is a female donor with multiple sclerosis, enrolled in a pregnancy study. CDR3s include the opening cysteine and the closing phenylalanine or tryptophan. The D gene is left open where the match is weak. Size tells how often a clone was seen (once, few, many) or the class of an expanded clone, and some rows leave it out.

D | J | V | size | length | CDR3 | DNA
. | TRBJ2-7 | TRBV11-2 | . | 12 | CASSLARFGQYF | TGTGCCAGCAGCTTAGCCCGGTTCGGGCAGTACTTC
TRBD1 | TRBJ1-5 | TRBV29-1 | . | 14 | CSVTGTGTGQPQHF | TGCAGCGTTACCGGGACAGGGACTGGTCAGCCCCAGCATTTT
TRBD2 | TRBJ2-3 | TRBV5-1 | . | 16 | CASSLGLAGGTDTQYF | TGCGCCAGCAGCTTAGGACTAGCGGGAGGTACAGATACGCAGTATTTT
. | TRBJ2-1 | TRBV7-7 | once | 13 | CASSSGYRHEQFF | TGTGCCAGCAGCTCCGGTTACCGACACGAGCAGTTCTTC
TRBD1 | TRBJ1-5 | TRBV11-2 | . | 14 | CASSGDRGNQPQHF | TGTGCCAGCAGCGGGGACAGGGGCAATCAGCCCCAGCATTTT
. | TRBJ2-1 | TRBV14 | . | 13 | CASSQVSLDEQFF | TGTGCCAGCAGCCAAGTTTCCCTCGATGAGCAGTTCTTC
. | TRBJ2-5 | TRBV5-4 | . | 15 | CASSLSPGVAETQYF | TGTGCCAGCAGCTTGTCCCCAGGGGTTGCGGAGACCCAGTACTTC
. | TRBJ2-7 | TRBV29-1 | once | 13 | CSALPEGAYEQYF | TGCAGCGCACTCCCGGAGGGCGCCTACGAGCAGTACTTC
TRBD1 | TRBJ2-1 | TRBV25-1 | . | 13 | CASSEILRTGQFF | TGTGCCAGCAGTGAAATCCTGAGGACAGGGCAGTTCTTC
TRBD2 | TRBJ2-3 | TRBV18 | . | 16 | CASSPLLAGITDTQYF | TGTGCCAGCTCACCACTGCTAGCGGGTATCACAGATACGCAGTATTTT
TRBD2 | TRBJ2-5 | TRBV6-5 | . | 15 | CASSYLAGGLETQYF | TGTGCCAGCAGTTACCTAGCGGGGGGTTTAGAGACCCAGTACTTC
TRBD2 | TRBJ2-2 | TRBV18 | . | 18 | CASSPLTPGLGNTGELFF | TGTGCCAGCTCACCCCTCACACCGGGACTAGGGAACACCGGGGAGCTGTTTTTT
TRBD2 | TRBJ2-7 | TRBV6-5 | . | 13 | CASSRGGNYEQYF | TGTGCCAGCAGCCGGGGGGGCAACTACGAGCAGTACTTC
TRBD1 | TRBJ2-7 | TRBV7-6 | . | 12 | CASSSTGAEQYF | TGTGCCAGCAGCTCAACAGGGGCCGAGCAGTACTTC
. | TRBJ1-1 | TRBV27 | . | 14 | CASSFGGMNTEAFF | TGTGCCAGCAGTTTTGGGGGGATGAACACTGAAGCTTTCTTT
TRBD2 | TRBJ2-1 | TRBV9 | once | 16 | CASSVAPAGDYNEQFF | TGTGCCAGCAGCGTAGCTCCAGCGGGGGATTACAATGAGCAGTTCTTC
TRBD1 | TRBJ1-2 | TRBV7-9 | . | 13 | CASSFPGGHGYTF | TGTGCCAGCAGCTTCCCAGGGGGCCATGGCTACACCTTC
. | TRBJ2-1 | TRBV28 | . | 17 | CASSLSTGLGRGNEQFF | TGTGCCAGCAGTTTAAGTACAGGGTTAGGAAGGGGCAATGAGCAGTTCTTC
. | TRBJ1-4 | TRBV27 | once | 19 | CASSLRSGFKVGYNEKLFF | TGTGCCAGCAGTTTACGATCGGGATTTAAAGTTGGTTATAATGAAAAACTGTTTTTT
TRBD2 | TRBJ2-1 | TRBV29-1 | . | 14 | CSGRGLAGYNEQFF | TGCAGCGGGCGGGGACTAGCGGGGTACAATGAGCAGTTCTTC
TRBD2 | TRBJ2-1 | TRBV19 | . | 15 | CASSRLAGQTNEQFF | TGTGCCAGTAGTCGCCTAGCGGGGCAAACCAATGAGCAGTTCTTC
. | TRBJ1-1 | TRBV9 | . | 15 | CASSVEGGFSTEAFF | TGTGCCAGCAGCGTCGAAGGGGGATTCTCCACTGAAGCTTTCTTT
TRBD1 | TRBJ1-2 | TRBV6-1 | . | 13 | CASSETGWRGYTF | TGTGCCAGCAGTGAGACAGGGTGGAGGGGCTACACCTTC
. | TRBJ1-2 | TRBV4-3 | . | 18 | CASSQEWRSTIPFYGYTF | TGCGCCAGCAGCCAAGAGTGGAGGAGCACGATACCTTTCTATGGCTACACCTTC
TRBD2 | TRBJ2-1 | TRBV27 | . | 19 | CASSLSVRGGAKSYNEQFF | TGTGCCAGCAGTTTATCAGTACGGGGGGGGGCTAAGTCCTACAATGAGCAGTTCTTC
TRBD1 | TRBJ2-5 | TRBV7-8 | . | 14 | CASSHRDRGETQYF | TGTGCCAGCAGCCACAGGGACAGGGGGGAGACCCAGTACTTC
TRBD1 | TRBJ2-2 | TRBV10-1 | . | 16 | CASGTNRGWLTGELFF | TGCGCCAGCGGAACTAACAGGGGATGGTTAACCGGGGAGCTGTTTTTT
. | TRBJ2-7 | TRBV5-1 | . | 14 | CASSLRFPEREQYF | TGCGCCAGCAGCTTGCGATTTCCAGAGAGGGAGCAGTACTTC
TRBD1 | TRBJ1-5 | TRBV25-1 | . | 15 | CASSATGASNQPQHF | TGTGCCAGCAGTGCGACAGGGGCTAGCAATCAGCCTCAGCATTTT
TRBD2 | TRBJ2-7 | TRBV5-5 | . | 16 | CASSLASGGSSYEQYF | TGTGCCAGCAGCTTAGCTAGCGGGGGGAGCTCCTACGAGCAGTACTTC
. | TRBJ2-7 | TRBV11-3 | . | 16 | CASSNSLGAAPTKQYF | TGTGCCAGCAGTAATTCCTTAGGGGCAGCTCCTACGAAGCAGTACTTC
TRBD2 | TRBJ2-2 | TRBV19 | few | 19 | CASSIAPLLAGEYTGELFF | TGTGCCAGTAGTATAGCCCCCCTACTAGCGGGGGAGTACACCGGGGAGCTGTTTTTT
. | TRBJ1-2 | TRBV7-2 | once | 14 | CASSLEGANYGYTF | TGTGCCAGCAGCTTAGAGGGGGCTAACTATGGCTACACCTTC
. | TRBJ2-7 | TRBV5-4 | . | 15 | CASSSALDRVGEQYF | TGTGCCAGCAGCTCAGCCTTAGACAGAGTGGGGGAGCAGTACTTC
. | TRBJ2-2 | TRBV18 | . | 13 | CASSPRATGELFF | TGTGCCAGCTCACCCAGGGCCACCGGGGAGCTGTTTTTT
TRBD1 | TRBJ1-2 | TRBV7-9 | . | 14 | CASSRAGTGRGYTF | TGTGCCAGCAGCAGGGCCGGGACAGGGCGAGGCTACACCTTC
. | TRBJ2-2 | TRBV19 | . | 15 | CASSRTGIWPGELFF | TGTGCCAGTAGTAGAACAGGGATTTGGCCCGGGGAGCTGTTTTTT
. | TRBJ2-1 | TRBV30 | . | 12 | CAWFRRVAEQFF | TGTGCCTGGTTCAGGCGGGTGGCTGAGCAGTTCTTC
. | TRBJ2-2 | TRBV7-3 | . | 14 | CASSLRGDTGELFF | TGTGCCAGCAGCCTAAGGGGCGACACCGGGGAGCTGTTTTTT
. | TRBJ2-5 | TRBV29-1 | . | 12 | CSVRGPQETQYF | TGCAGCGTCCGCGGGCCCCAAGAGACCCAGTACTTC